This TCR beta chain was retrieved from a study of CD8+ T cells in alopecia areata. Study at large: Oral tofacitinib (5 to 10 mg twice daily) was administered to treated patients. Findings and caveats of the study: With just one nonresponder, it is still uncertain whether baseline CD8+ expansion relates to response.

There are 16 residues in the CDR3. Germline CDR1 reads GTSNPN; CDR2 reads SVGIG (reference sequence). V shed 2 bases, J shed 3 bases, and the junction held 6 bases outside the gene matches. Reverse transcribed after extraction, RNA yielded cDNA as the sequencing template. Repertoires were generated with immunoSEQ multiplex PCR, while TCRdb's copy carries only in-frame clones and drops some. In the table there are 150,000 to 200,000 clones, 55% to 75% of which are singletons. This clone was observed a handful of times. Its antigen is unidentified. The treatment was: oral pan-JAK inhibitor, 5-10 mg twice daily. Samples from alopecia areata patients were lesional scalp punch biopsies and peripheral blood.

This chain uses TRBV30 with TRBJ2-1, with 11 bases lining up with TRBD1. This TCR came from a human donor with alopecia areata. Sequences were derived from CD4+ T cells sorted from blood, sampled at week 24, from a patient treated with tofacitinib. The CDR3 region has the DNA TGTGCCTGGAGTAAATCCGGGACAGGGGGCTACAATGAGCAGTTCTTC. The encoded protein is CAWSKSGTGGYNEQFF.